This passage covers 3 T cell receptor beta chains from one sample sequenced in a study of shared T cell receptors in the human thymus. Only in-frame clones appear in the TCRdb table, and some are missing; sequencing was by immunoSEQ multiplex PCR. The sample carries roughly 660,000 clones, approximately 87% recorded once. These data also featured in a second study, about human thymus T cells.

Sequenced input: thymocytes. The receptors shown here come from a boy younger than two with a congenital heart defect.

V and J are TRBV29-1 and TRBJ2-7; D is possibly TRBD1 (5 bases). From germline, CDR1 is SQVTM and CDR2 ANQGSEA. Deletions cut 4 bases from V and 5 bases from J, with 12 bases between. The CDR3 loop spans 12 amino acids. CDR3 region: CSVVAGLNEQYF. CDR3 coding DNA: TGCAGCGTTGTAGCAGGGTTAAACGAGCAGTACTTC.

The genes are TRBV7-6 and TRBJ2-1; 7 bases match TRBD2. There are 16 residues in the CDR3. Losses at the gene ends were 2 bases for V and 5 bases for J; bases not matched to a gene: 9. The germline V gene has CDR1 SGHVS and CDR2 FNYEAQ. The chain's CDR3 is CASSLRDGRNDNEQFF. Here the CDR3 DNA reads TGTGCCAGCAGCTTACGAGACGGGAGGAACGACAATGAGCAGTTCTTC. Based on the CDR3 plus reference TRBV7-6 and TRBJ2-1, the full variable domain is GAGVSQSPRYKVTKRGQDVALRCDPISGHVSLYWYRQALGQGPEFLTYFNYEAQQDKSGLPNDRFSAERPEGSISTLTIQRTEQRDSAMYRCASSLRDGRNDNEQFFGPGTRLTVL.

The chain joins TRBV4-3 to TRBJ2-7; TRBD2 agrees at 11 bases. This CDR3 spans 17 amino acids. Germline CDR1 LGHNA, CDR2 YSLEER. The ends lost 0 bases at V and 2 bases at J; junction bases unmatched: 6. As DNA, the CDR3 is TGCGCCAGCAGCCAAGAAGGAACTAGCGGGAGACCCTACGAGCAGTACTTC. Its translation: CASSQEGTSGRPYEQYF.